This T cell receptor (beta chain) stems from a study of T cells in Graves' hyperthyroidism and ophthalmopathy (dated by TCRdb to about 2019). In the study overall: Peripheral blood was sampled at the time of initial diagnosis, prior to any treatment. After blood sampling, hyperthyroidism patients were treated with methimazole at a starting dose of 30 mg daily, and ophthalmopathy patients were treated with high-dose intravenous methylprednisolone. In addition, the study compared T-cell repertoires in thyroid tissue and in blood from roughly six Graves' hyperthyroidism patients. According to the paper, TCR Vbeta CDR3 sequencing was carried out on 135 peripheral blood samples, which came from fewer than 50 ophthalmopathy, around 74 hyperthyroidism and some 17 progressor patients. To identify distinguishing TCR V-J signatures, a discovery cohort of some 100 patients was used, comprising 40 to 45 with Graves' ophthalmopathy and around 60 with stable Graves' hyperthyroidism. Whether ophthalmopathy could be predicted prospectively was tested in an independent validation cohort made up of under 20 hyperthyroidism patients plus 17 patients who later progressed to ophthalmopathy. For training and testing, the approximately 92 patients in the discovery cohort were randomly divided in a 7:3 ratio. What the authors observed across the whole study: In validation, the model predicted progression to ophthalmopathy with approximately 69% sensitivity and over 72% specificity, a median of 6.5 months before onset. Sample size was not statistically predetermined, and blinding of investigators to group allocation was not performed. Ophthalmopathy was separated from stable hyperthyroidism by a 13 V-J signature model, with approximately 86% sensitivity and about 81% specificity obtained in cross-validation and 80%/75% obtained in testing. Most expanded thyroid clonotypes (frequency above 0.001) were also detected in blood, suggesting blood repertoires may reflect thyroid immune responses.

In the ophthalmopathy patients, disease was moderately to severely active, with a Clinical Activity Score of 3 or more, a NOSPECS grade of 4 or more, and a duration of less than 3 months. Patients with uncontrolled infections, other autoimmune diseases, pregnancy or lactation were excluded. Diagnoses relied on clinical symptoms, serum thyroxine and TRAb, thyroid ultrasound and orbital computed tomography. PBMCs were separated from 7.5 to 10 ml of fresh peripheral blood using Ficoll-Paque density gradient centrifugation. Trizol reagent was used to extract total RNA, and RNA quality was then checked on an Agilent 2100 Bioanalyzer. The TCR beta CDR3 regions were amplified from the RNA transcripts. A first-round RT-PCR of the TCR CDR3 used the HTBI primer set with the Qiagen OneStep RT-PCR kit. The libraries were constructed in a second round of multiplex PCR and then size-selected and purified. Sequencing of the libraries was done on an Illumina HiSeq2000 using paired-end 100 bp reads. The authors' analysis ran thus. SOAPnuke was used to process the raw data, removing reads that contained adapters or uncalled bases, had a mean Phred below 15, or lacked an exact match to the constant primer or identifier. High-quality paired reads were merged using COPE v1.2.5, and each unique nucleotide sequence was defined as a clonotype. MiTCR v1.1 was used to align clonotypes to the IMGT TRBV, TRBD and TRBJ reference segments. Only V-J combinations with frequency above 0.0001, covering about 99% of repertoires, were analysed. A TCS score was defined as the ratio of F50 (clonal expansion) to E x V (chaos), with BLOSUM62-based TCRdist applied between CDR3 peptides within each V-J. Welch's t-statistics and random forest reduced 500 to 650 V-J features to 13, which were used in a naive Bayes classifier (R e1071). In-frame beta chains were kept once TCRdb had trimmed the public reads at Q25 with fastp and called clones with MiXCR. Under each unique CDR3 protein, matching rows form one entry showing the most common genes and DNA. TCRdb, not the authors, supplied the V and J calls. The sample table shows 600,000 to 650,000 distinct CDR3 sequences, and around 20% are seen once. Of the sample, 34% falls within the top ten clones.

For this clonotype: No cognate antigen has been identified for it. Within one base of it there is no much larger clone, and no base qualities were kept.

After removal of 4 bases from V and 4 bases from J, the junction retains 11 bases not matched to a gene. From its cysteine to its phenylalanine, the CDR3 spans 16 amino acids. The sequence is cut down to CDR3 DNA, 48 bases in frame from base 1. The germline V gene provides CDR1 SGHRS and CDR2 YFSETQ. The sample taken for sequencing was blood. The V and J segments used are TRBV5-1 and TRBJ1-3, and 7 junction bases match TRBD1. The TCR sequence derives from a man in his thirties or forties with Graves' ophthalmopathy. The DNA reads as follows: TGCGCCAGCAGCGTTACCGGGACAGACCCGGGAAACACCATATATTTT. This codes for CASSVTGTDPGNTIYF.